This TCR beta chain was retrieved from a study of T cell responses to AZD1222 COVID-19 vaccine. The wider study: Second-dose recipients at about 4 or about 12 weeks were treated as one pooled group. Study conclusions and caveats: Only five or six individuals given AZD1222 were seropositive at baseline. Every sample of the repertoires postdated the peak T cell response. Mostly white British, mostly female donors; authors suggested clonal diversity may be underestimated.

About this clone itself: The antigen is not known.

V lost 0 bases, J lost 1 base, and 2 bases stayed unmatched. Germline V CDR1 and CDR2: SGHRS, YFSETQ. There are 15 residues in the CDR3. The method was immunoSEQ multiplex PCR; TCRdb's version includes in-frame clones alone and lacks a portion of them. This table has 150,000 to 200,000 clones, 85% to 90% appearing once. This specimen was peripheral blood, taken on day 0 of AZD1222 vaccination. This chain uses TRBV5-1 with TRBJ1-1; TRBD1 matches 8 bases. This sequence originates from an adult in good health. CDR3 sequence (DNA): TGCGCCAGCAGCTTGGCTACAGGGGGGAACACTGAAGCTTTCTTT. Residues: CASSLATGGNTEAFF.